What follows describes a single T cell receptor beta chain. Its antigen is unidentified. The record originates from a study of blood T cells in healthy people across ages. Healthy Caucasians from Russia aged about 6 to 90 served as donors. Primed by a sample-barcoded 5' primer and a J-beta primer mix, a second PCR proceeded for about 7 to 11 cycles. Samples each returned at least 3 million CDR3-containing paired-end reads. TCRdb used MiXCR to reprocess the 5' RACE reads, holding one entry per CDR3 protein. The profile covers roughly 2 million distinct CDR3 sequences, with around half appearing a single time and 2.1% taken by the ten largest. Study-level points and caveats: Both higher diversity and more naive CD4+ cells marked long-lived donors when set against aged donors.

Germline V gene sequence: CDR1 SGHDT, CDR2 YYEEEE. V was cut by 5 bases and J by 2 bases, with 17 bases left in between. The CDR3 extends over 15 amino acids. The J gene is TRBJ2-7, the V gene TRBV5-6; D is tentatively TRBD1 or TRBD2 (5 bases each). The source of this sequence is a middle-aged woman in good health. The material sequenced was blood. For the CDR3, the DNA is TGTGCCAGCAGGCAGACCGGGGCAGGGACCTACGAGCAGTACTTC. Translating it yields CASRQTGAGTYEQYF.